This passage covers 17 T cell receptor beta chains from one sample sequenced in a study of a mutant IDH1 vaccine in newly diagnosed glioma. Time point noted: week 11, during vaccination. Vaccine doses each comprised 300 ug of mutant IDH1 20-mer peptide, with topical imiquimod. No antigen has been identified for these receptors. Assay used: immunoSEQ multiplex PCR; TCRdb lists only in-frame clones, some missing. The sample records 34,000 or so clones, about 73% being singletons. The sample here was PBMCs, taken from a glioma patient whose treatment included an IDH1 peptide vaccine. These receptors originate from a man aged 30 to 39 with glioma.

The chain joins TRBV19 to TRBJ2-2; 8 bases line up with TRBD1. CDR1 and CDR2 from the germline V gene are LNHDA and SQIVND (reference sequence). The CDR3 length is 15 residues. Losses at the gene ends were 4 bases for V and 2 bases for J; bases not matched to a gene: 3. The CDR3 nucleotides read TGTGCCAGTAGTACCTCAGGGGGCAACACCGGGGAGCTGTTTTTT. It encodes CASSTSGGNTGELFF. The full variable domain, rest sourced from reference TRBV19 and TRBJ2-2, is DGGITQSPKYLFRKEGQNVTLSCEQNLNHDAMYWYRQDPGQGLRLIYYSQIVNDFQKGDIAEGYSVSREKKESFPLTVTSAQKNPTAFYLCASSTSGGNTGELFFGEGSRLTVL.

The V gene is TRBV27, the J gene TRBJ1-1, with a tentative D call TRBD1 (6 bases). Germline V lookup: CDR1 MNHEY, CDR2 SMNVEV (reference sequence). This CDR3 has 15 residues. Trimming pared 5 bases from V and 4 bases from J, leaving 17 bases between. The CDR3 DNA reads TGTGCCAGCAGTCCGTCTTGGGGGGCAGGCACTGAAGCTTTCTTT. As protein: CASSPSWGAGTEAFF.

The CDR3 DNA reads TGTGCCAGCAGCTTTCTGGACAGGGGAACCGGGGCCAACGTCCTGACTTTC. Translating it yields CASSFLDRGTGANVLTF. The rearrangement joins TRBV5-4 to TRBJ2-6, with TRBD1 matching 9 bases. The CDR3 is 17 amino acids. The germline gives CDR1 SGHNT, CDR2 YYREEE (reference sequence). After removal of 2 bases from V and 4 bases from J, the junction contained 7 bases not matched to a gene.

This chain joins TRBV6-1 and TRBJ1-3, with D hard to call. The length of the CDR3 is 15 residues. V gave up 4 bases and J gave up 4 bases, with 14 bases separating them. In germline, CDR1 is MNHNS, CDR2 SASEGT. The CDR3 bases are TGTGCCAGCAGTGGCCAGCCTACCGCCGGAAACACCATATATTTT. As protein: CASSGQPTAGNTIYF.

The V gene is TRBV19, the J gene TRBJ1-1; weak D call: TRBD1 (6 bases). The CDR3 is 14 residues long. Trimming shortened V by 3 bases and J by 4 bases, and 12 bases separated the two germline ends. The germline V gene encodes CDR1 LNHDA and CDR2 SQIVND (reference sequence). For the CDR3, the DNA is TGTGCCAGTAGTATCCAGGGGAGCCGCACTGAAGCTTTCTTT. Translation: CASSIQGSRTEAFF.

The chain joins TRBV15 to TRBJ2-7; D is tentatively TRBD1 or TRBD2 (6 bases each). Germline CDR1 and CDR2: LNHNV and YYDKDF (reference sequence). Trimming removed 0 bases at V and 4 bases at J, with 13 bases between. This CDR3 is 15 amino acids long. The CDR3 loop is CATSRDRGGSYEQYF. DNA of the CDR3: TGTGCCACCAGCAGAGATCGAGGGGGGAGTTACGAGCAGTACTTC.

The V call is TRBV5-4, the J call TRBJ2-5; 8 bases line up with TRBD1. The CDR3 loop spans 14 amino acids. The ends lost 4 bases at V and 4 bases at J; junction bases unmatched: 6. Looked up from germline, CDR1 is SGHNT and CDR2 is YYREEE (reference sequence). The CDR3 nucleotides are TGTGCCAGCAGCCAGACAGGGGTCTTAGAGACCCAGTACTTC. The encoded protein is CASSQTGVLETQYF.

This chain joins TRBV19 and TRBJ2-2, with TRBD1 as a possible D gene (5 bases). The germline V and J ends were trimmed by 4 bases and 4 bases, with 16 bases remaining between them. Germline V CDR1 and CDR2: LNHDA, SQIVND (reference sequence). CDR3 size: 16 residues. The CDR3 here is CASSNPDTRGTGELFF. The CDR3, as DNA: TGTGCCAGTAGTAACCCGGACACGCGAGGCACCGGGGAGCTGTTTTTT.

This chain uses TRBV5-4 with TRBJ1-2, with D perhaps matching TRBD1 (5 bases). The CDR3 has 13 amino acids. The V end was cut by 4 bases, the J end by 5 bases, with 12 bases between. In germline, CDR1 is SGHNT, CDR2 YYREEE (reference sequence). The CDR3 protein is CASSPGTGYGYTF. CDR3 coding DNA: TGTGCCAGCAGCCCGGGGACGGGTTATGGCTACACCTTC. The whole variable domain, remainder taken from reference TRBV5-4 and TRBJ1-2, is ETGVTQSPTHLIKTRGQQVTLRCSSQSGHNTVSWYQQALGQGPQFIFQYYREEENGRGNFPPRFSGLQFPNYSSELNVNALELDDSALYLCASSPGTGYGYTFGSGTRLTVV.

This clone has a handful of counts. The chain couples TRBV2 to TRBJ1-2, with unresolved D. V was trimmed by 7 bases and J by 5 bases, leaving 20 bases between them. Germline lookup yields CDR1 SNHLY and CDR2 FYNNEI. This CDR3 spans 15 amino acids. The CDR3 is CASKNGPIPGYGYTF. CDR3 nucleotides: TGTGCCAGCAAAAATGGGCCTATTCCTGGTTATGGCTACACCTTC.

This chain joins TRBV5-6 and TRBJ1-1; D unresolved. The CDR3 covers 13 residues. The V and J ends lost 2 bases and 1 base respectively, with 6 bases between them. Germline-derived CDR1 and CDR2 are SGHDT and YYEEEE. The DNA of the CDR3 is TGTGCCAGCAGCTTCCTCCAGAACACTGAAGCTTTCTTT. It translates to CASSFLQNTEAFF.

Turning to this clone: The junction departs from the called germline gene at one end, perhaps through a read error. The chain couples TRBV7-9 to TRBJ2-2, with D possibly being TRBD2 (5 bases). The CDR3 extends over 14 amino acids. Per germline, CDR1 SEHNR and CDR2 FQNEAQ (reference sequence). The CDR3 sequence is CASSLALGTGELFF. DNA for the CDR3: TGTGCCAGCAGCCTAGCCTTAGGCACCGGGGAGCTGTTTTTT.

J is TRBJ1-2 and V is TRBV5-4; possible D gene TRBD1, 6 bases. Trimming left V 4 bases short and J 2 bases short, with 12 bases between. Germline lookup yields CDR1 SGHNT and CDR2 YYREEE (reference sequence). This CDR3 is built from 14 residues. The CDR3 coding sequence is TGTGCCAGCAGCGAAACAGGGTTCAACTATGGCTACACCTTC. Protein product: CASSETGFNYGYTF.

This clone was seen only a few times. Mismatch with germline at one junction end may stem from a read error. The chain carries TRBV4-1 and TRBJ1-6; 7 bases are shared with TRBD1. Germline assignment: CDR1 MGHRA and CDR2 YSYEKL. CDR3 length: 15 amino acids. The CDR3 DNA follows: TGCGCCAGCAGCAAAGACGAGACAGGGCGTTCACCCCTCCACTTT. This translates into CASSKDETGRSPLHF.

This chain joins TRBV27 and TRBJ2-7; D may match TRBD1 or TRBD2 (5 bases each). CDR1 and CDR2 (germline): MNHEY, SMNVEV (reference sequence). The CDR3 extends over 13 amino acids. V lost 3 bases and J lost 6, with 12 bases in between. CDR3 sequence reads: CASSFGAGSEQYF. As DNA, the CDR3 is TGTGCCAGCAGTTTCGGGGCAGGCTCCGAGCAGTACTTC.

The chain uses TRBV4-3 and TRBJ2-2; TRBD1 is a possible D gene (7 bases). CDR3 length: 15 residues. Trimming removed 4 bases at V and 5 bases at J, with 14 bases between. Germline lookup yields CDR1 LGHNA and CDR2 YSLEER. The CDR3 region is CASSPAPGGTGELFF. CDR3 nucleotides: TGCGCCAGCAGCCCAGCCCCAGGGGGGACCGGGGAGCTGTTTTTT.

The genes are TRBV11-3 and TRBJ2-2; 14 bases match TRBD2. The J segment lost 2 bases and the V segment lost 5 bases, leaving 10 bases of the junction unmatched. This CDR3 contains 19 residues. Germline V gives CDR1 SGHNT, CDR2 YENEEA. CDR3 coding DNA: TGTGCCAGCAGCCCAGGGACTAGCGGGAGCTCGGTTAACACCGGGGAGCTGTTTTTT. Its translation: CASSPGTSGSSVNTGELFF.